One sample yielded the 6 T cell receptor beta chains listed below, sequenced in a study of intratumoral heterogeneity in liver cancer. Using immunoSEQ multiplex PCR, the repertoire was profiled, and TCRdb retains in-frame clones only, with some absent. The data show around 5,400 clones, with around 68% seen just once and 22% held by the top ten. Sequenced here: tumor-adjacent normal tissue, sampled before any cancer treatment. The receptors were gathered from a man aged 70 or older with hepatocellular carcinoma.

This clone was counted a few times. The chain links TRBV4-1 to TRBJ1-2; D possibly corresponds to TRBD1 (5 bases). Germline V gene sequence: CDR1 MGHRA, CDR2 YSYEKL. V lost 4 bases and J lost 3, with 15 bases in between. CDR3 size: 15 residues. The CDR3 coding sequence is TGCGCCAGCAGCCTAAACCCGGGAGGGGACTATGGCTACACCTTC. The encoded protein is CASSLNPGGDYGYTF.

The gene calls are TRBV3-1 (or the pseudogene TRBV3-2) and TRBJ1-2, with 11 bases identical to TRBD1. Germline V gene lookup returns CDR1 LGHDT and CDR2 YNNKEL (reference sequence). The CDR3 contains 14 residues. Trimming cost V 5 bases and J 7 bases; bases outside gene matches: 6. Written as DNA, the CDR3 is TGTGCCAGCAGCTCAGGACAGGGGGCGTCTGGCTACACCTTC. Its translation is CASSSGQGASGYTF.

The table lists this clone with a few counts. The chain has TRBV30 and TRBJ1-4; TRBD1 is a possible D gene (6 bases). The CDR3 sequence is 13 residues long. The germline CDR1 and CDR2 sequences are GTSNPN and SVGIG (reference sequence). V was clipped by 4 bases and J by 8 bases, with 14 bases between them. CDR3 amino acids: CAWNTGLKEKLFF. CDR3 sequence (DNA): TGTGCCTGGAACACAGGGTTGAAGGAAAAACTGTTTTTT.

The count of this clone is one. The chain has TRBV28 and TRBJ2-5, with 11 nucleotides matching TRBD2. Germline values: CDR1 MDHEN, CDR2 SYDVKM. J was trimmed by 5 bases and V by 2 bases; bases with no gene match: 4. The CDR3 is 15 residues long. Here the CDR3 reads CASSLATSGTETQYF. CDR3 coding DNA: TGTGCCAGCAGTTTAGCGACTAGCGGGACCGAGACCCAGTACTTC.

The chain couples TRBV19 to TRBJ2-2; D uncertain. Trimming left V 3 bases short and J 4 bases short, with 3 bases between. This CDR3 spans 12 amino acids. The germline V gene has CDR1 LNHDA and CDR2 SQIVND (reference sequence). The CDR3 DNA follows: TGTGCCAGTAGTATCCGCACCGGGGAGCTGTTTTTT. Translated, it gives CASSIRTGELFF.

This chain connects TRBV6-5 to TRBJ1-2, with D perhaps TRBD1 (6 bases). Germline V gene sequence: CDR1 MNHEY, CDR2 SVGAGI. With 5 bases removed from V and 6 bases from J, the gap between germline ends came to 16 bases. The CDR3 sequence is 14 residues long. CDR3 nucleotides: TGTGCCAGCAGTACCCGGACTCAGGGGCATGGCTACACCTTC. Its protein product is CASSTRTQGHGYTF.